One and the same sample provided the 30 T cell receptor beta chains below, sequenced in a study of blood T cell repertoires in COVID-19. The assay was immunoSEQ multiplex PCR, and TCRdb's table has in-frame clones only and misses some. The data hold about 280,000 clones, with around 91% observed a single time. The sample taken for sequencing was PBMCs or T cells enriched from blood (not recorded which). The receptors shown here come from a woman under 30 with acute COVID-19.

The rearrangement uses TRBV24-1 and TRBJ2-3; D not certain. CDR3 length: 16 residues. V gave up 3 bases and J gave up 0 bases, with 12 bases separating them. The germline V gene has CDR1 KGHDR and CDR2 SFDVKD. DNA of the CDR3: TGTGCCACCAGTGATGGCACCTCGACTAGCACAGATACGCAGTATTTT. Translation gives CATSDGTSTSTDTQYF.

This chain connects TRBV10-1 to TRBJ2-7; 11 bases map to TRBD2. The germline V gene encodes CDR1 WNHNN and CDR2 SYGVQD (reference sequence). CDR3 length equals 15 residues. Trimming cost V 6 bases and J 0 bases; bases outside gene matches: 4. The CDR3: CASRKGLADSYEQYF. DNA for the CDR3: TGCGCCAGCAGGAAGGGACTAGCGGACTCCTACGAGCAGTACTTC.

The chain recombines TRBV12-3 or TRBV12-4 with TRBJ1-1; tentatively, D is TRBD1 (6 bases). This CDR3 region has 13 residues. Trimming took off 5 bases at V and 8 bases at J, with 15 bases between the two ends. CDR3 nucleotides: TGTGCCAGCAGTCCGGACAGCGTCGTCGAAGCTTTCTTT. Translation gives CASSPDSVVEAFF.

The J gene is TRBJ2-1, the V gene TRBV11-2; 7 bases match TRBD2. The CDR3 consists of 17 residues. The V segment lost 4 bases and the J segment 0 bases; nucleotides outside the gene matches: 9. From germline, CDR1 is SGHAT and CDR2 FQNNGV. CDR3 sequence: CASSSPWDYSSYNEQFF. CDR3 in DNA: TGTGCCAGCAGCTCACCCTGGGACTACAGCTCCTACAATGAGCAGTTCTTC. The variable domain in full, completed from reference TRBV11-2 and TRBJ2-1, reads EAGVAQSPRYKIIEKRQSVAFWCNPISGHATLYWYQQILGQGPKLLIQFQNNGVVDDSQLPKDRFSAERLKGVDSTLKIQPAKLEDSAVYLCASSSPWDYSSYNEQFFGPGTRLTVL.

This clone turned up a few times. This chain links TRBV11-2 with TRBJ2-1; no clear D. CDR1 and CDR2 from the germline V gene are SGHAT and FQNNGV. The length of the CDR3 is 12 residues. V gave up 3 bases and J gave up 5 bases, with 5 bases separating them. In DNA form, the CDR3 reads TGTGCCAGCAGCTTCGCGAACAATGAGCAGTTCTTC. Translation gives CASSFANNEQFF.

The chain links TRBV4-1 to TRBJ2-6, with TRBD1 matching over 8 bases. V trimming: 2 bases; J trimming: 0 bases; junction bases outside the gene matches: 9. CDR3 length: 19 residues. Germline values: CDR1 MGHRA, CDR2 YSYEKL. The CDR3 bases are TGCGCCAGCAGCCAACAGTCAGGGGGCGTCAGCTCTGGGGCCAACGTCCTGACTTTC. Its translation is CASSQQSGGVSSGANVLTF.

V usage is TRBV28 and J usage is TRBJ1-5, with 11 nucleotides matching TRBD1. The CDR3 has 16 residues. Losses at the gene ends were 6 bases for V and 2 bases for J; bases not matched to a gene: 6. Germline V lookup: CDR1 MDHEN, CDR2 SYDVKM. The CDR3 region is CASRDRDRGGNQPQHF. CDR3 DNA: TGTGCCAGCAGAGACCGGGACAGGGGGGGCAATCAGCCCCAGCATTTT. The whole variable domain, filled in from reference TRBV28 and TRBJ1-5, reads DVKVTQSSRYLVKRTGEKVFLECVQDMDHENMFWYRQDPGLGLRLIYFSYDVKMKEKGDIPEGYSVSREKKERFSLILESASTNQTSMYLCASRDRDRGGNQPQHFGDGTRLSIL.

The J gene is TRBJ2-7, the V gene TRBV7-2; 9 positions agree with TRBD1. The ends lost 5 bases at V and 6 bases at J; junction bases unmatched: 8. The germline gives CDR1 SGHTA, CDR2 FQGNSA. This CDR3 has 14 residues. Here the CDR3 reads CASSGGTGSGEQYF. CDR3 bases: TGTGCCAGCAGCGGAGGGACAGGGTCGGGCGAGCAGTACTTC.

The chain combines TRBV4-3 with TRBJ1-1; a possible D gene is TRBD1 (5 bases). Germline V lookup: CDR1 LGHNA, CDR2 YSLEER. Trimming removed 0 bases at V and 4 bases at J, with 18 bases between. This CDR3 spans 17 amino acids. Written as DNA, the CDR3 is TGCGCCAGCAGCCAAGAATGGCAGGGTATAGTTAGCACTGAAGCTTTCTTT. Amino acids: CASSQEWQGIVSTEAFF.

The chain couples TRBV5-4 to TRBJ2-7; tentative D call: TRBD1 (5 bases). The CDR3 length is 13 residues. Trimming took 4 bases from V and 2 from J, leaving 10 bases between them. The germline V gene has CDR1 SGHNT and CDR2 YYREEE (reference sequence). The CDR3 protein is CASSPGQTYEQYF. The CDR3 DNA reads TGTGCCAGCAGCCCCGGACAAACCTACGAGCAGTACTTC.

This rearrangement joins TRBV3-1 (or the pseudogene TRBV3-2) to TRBJ2-7, with 9 bases that match TRBD2. Germline loops: CDR1 LGHDT, CDR2 YNNKEL (reference sequence). There are 19 residues in the CDR3. The V gene end was trimmed by 0 bases and the J gene end by 5 bases; junction bases not matched to a gene: 17. DNA for the CDR3: TGTGCCAGCAGCCAAGATTTGGACTTTAGTGGCGGGAGGGCCAACGAGCAGTACTTC. Residues: CASSQDLDFSGGRANEQYF.

This chain uses TRBV10-3 with TRBJ2-1; a possible D gene is TRBD2 (6 bases). This CDR3 is built from 14 residues. Germline assignment: CDR1 ENHRY and CDR2 SYGVKD. With 2 bases removed from V and 9 bases from J, the gap between germline ends came to 14 bases. In DNA form, the CDR3 reads TGTGCCATCAGTGAGGGTGGAGGGCGTAGTGAGCAGTTCTTC. Its protein is CAISEGGGRSEQFF.

This clone was counted once. The chain links TRBV3-1 (or the pseudogene TRBV3-2) to TRBJ2-1; D perhaps matches TRBD2 (6 bases). The V end was cut by 1 base, the J end by 9 bases, with 7 bases between. CDR3 size: 12 residues. Germline lookup yields CDR1 LGHDT and CDR2 YNNKEL (reference sequence). CDR3 in amino acids: CASSQGRVEQFF. Here the CDR3 DNA reads TGTGCCAGCAGCCAAGGGAGGGTTGAGCAGTTCTTC.

The V and J genes are TRBV3-1 (or the pseudogene TRBV3-2) and TRBJ1-2; possibly TRBD1 for D (6 bases). Germline CDR1 is LGHDT and CDR2 is YNNKEL (reference sequence). This CDR3 spans 14 amino acids. The V gene lost 0 bases and the J gene lost 8 bases, with 13 bases spanning the gap. CDR3 in amino acids: CASSQDVGAGGYTF. The CDR3 DNA reads as TGTGCCAGCAGCCAAGATGTGGGGGCAGGGGGCTACACCTTC.

This clone was detected once. This chain links TRBV5-1 with TRBJ2-7; the D is unclear. Germline V lookup: CDR1 SGHRS, CDR2 YFSETQ. V was clipped by 1 base and J by 3 bases, with 14 bases between them. The CDR3 is 15 residues long. The CDR3 DNA follows: TGCGCCAGCAGCTTGTCAATGTCCTCTAGCTACGAGCAGTACTTC. This sequence encodes CASSLSMSSSYEQYF.

V gene TRBV18 combines with J gene TRBJ1-2; the match to TRBD1 covers 9 bases. V trimming: 4 bases; J trimming: 6 bases; junction bases outside the gene matches: 6. The CDR3 consists of 14 residues. From germline, CDR1 is KGHSH and CDR2 LQKENI. CDR3 sequence: CASSQLGDRDGYTF. The CDR3 DNA reads TGTGCCAGCTCACAGCTTGGGGACAGGGATGGCTACACCTTC. Filled out from reference TRBV18 and TRBJ1-2, the complete variable domain reads NAGVMQNPRHLVRRRGQEARLRCSPMKGHSHVYWYRQLPEEGLKFMVYLQKENIIDESGMPKERFSAEFPKEGPSILRIQQVVRGDSAAYFCASSQLGDRDGYTFGSGTRLTVV.

This sequence joins TRBV30 and TRBJ1-2, with a weak D call TRBD1 (5 bases). The germline V gene has CDR1 GTSNPN and CDR2 SVGIG (reference sequence). The CDR3 extends over 12 amino acids. V was pared by 5 bases and J by 5 bases, with 12 bases between. The CDR3 DNA reads TGTGCCTGGCAGGGTTTTCATTATGGCTACACCTTC. It translates to CAWQGFHYGYTF.

The chain uses TRBV18 and TRBJ2-7; the match to TRBD1 covers 9 bases. Germline CDR1 reads KGHSH; CDR2 reads LQKENI. The V gene end was trimmed by 3 bases and the J gene end by 5 bases; junction bases not matched to a gene: 5. This CDR3 has 14 residues. CDR3 coding DNA: TGTGCCAGCTCACCTGGGACAGGGTCCAACGAGCAGTACTTC. Translated: CASSPGTGSNEQYF.

This chain joins TRBV5-1 and TRBJ2-2; TRBD2 aligns across 7 bases. The length of the CDR3 is 16 residues. Germline-derived CDR1 and CDR2 are SGHRS and YFSETQ. With V trimmed by 0 bases and J by 4 bases, 6 bases remained unmatched. This CDR3 reads CASSLVAGESTGELFF. DNA for the CDR3: TGCGCCAGCAGCTTGGTGGCGGGAGAGAGCACCGGGGAGCTGTTTTTT.

The chain is built from TRBV9 and TRBJ2-1; D is possibly TRBD2 (6 bases). This CDR3 spans 13 amino acids. V shed 1 base and J shed 10 bases, with 12 bases lying between them. Germline V gives CDR1 SGDLS, CDR2 YYNGEE. CDR3 DNA sequence: TGTGCCAGCAGCGTATTGGGGGGTGGCGAGCAGTTCTTC. This translates into CASSVLGGGEQFF.

This sequence joins TRBV19 and TRBJ2-7, with D possibly being TRBD1 (5 bases). This CDR3 region has 13 residues. The V and J ends lost 6 bases and 2 bases respectively, with 11 bases between them. Germline V gene sequence: CDR1 LNHDA, CDR2 SQIVND (reference sequence). The DNA of the CDR3 is TGTGCCAGTAGCAGGACACTGGCCTACGAGCAGTACTTC. Protein: CASSRTLAYEQYF. The entire variable domain, with the rest obtained from reference TRBV19 and TRBJ2-7, is as follows: DGGITQSPKYLFRKEGQNVTLSCEQNLNHDAMYWYRQDPGQGLRLIYYSQIVNDFQKGDIAEGYSVSREKKESFPLTVTSAQKNPTAFYLCASSRTLAYEQYFGPGTRLTVT.

The V gene is TRBV7-3, the J gene TRBJ1-1, with 7 nucleotides matching TRBD1. Germline-derived CDR1 and CDR2 are SGHTA and FQGTGA. Trimming at V came to 5 bases and at J to 4 bases, leaving 16 bases not matched to a gene. There are 17 residues in the CDR3. CDR3 in amino acids: CASSPSPKGNRGTEAFF. DNA of the CDR3: TGTGCCAGCAGCCCTTCCCCGAAAGGGAACAGGGGCACTGAAGCTTTCTTT.

The V and J genes are TRBV5-4 and TRBJ1-6, with 7 nucleotides matching TRBD1. With V trimmed by 1 base and J by 7 bases, 14 bases remained unmatched. Looked up from germline, CDR1 is SGHNT and CDR2 is YYREEE (reference sequence). CDR3 length equals 18 residues. CDR3 DNA sequence: TGTGCCAGCAGCTTGAGACAGGGACCCAATTTCCGGAATTCACCCCTCCACTTT. Protein sequence: CASSLRQGPNFRNSPLHF.

The chain couples TRBV6-6 to TRBJ1-5; D may be TRBD1 (5 bases). The CDR3 has 13 amino acids. Germline V gene lookup returns CDR1 MNHNY and CDR2 SVGAGI (reference sequence). The V gene lost 6 bases and the J gene lost 5 bases, with 11 bases spanning the gap. CDR3 nucleotides: TGTGCCAGCAGGCTGGGAGGGGATCAGCCCCAGCATTTT. It encodes CASRLGGDQPQHF.

Comment on this clone: Within the sample, other DNA sequences also encode this same CDR3. The rearrangement links TRBV6-5 to TRBJ1-2; TRBD1 might be the D (5 bases). Germline lookup yields CDR1 MNHEY and CDR2 SVGAGI. The CDR3 loop spans 12 amino acids. V lost 0 bases and J lost 8, with 7 bases in between. The CDR3 nucleotides are TGTGCCAGCAGTTACTCAGGGGTGGGCTACACCTTC. Its protein is CASSYSGVGYTF.

V is TRBV5-1 and J is TRBJ2-5, with TRBD1 matching over 9 bases. Trimming cost V 4 bases and J 5 bases; bases outside gene matches: 9. Germline CDR1 SGHRS, CDR2 YFSETQ. This CDR3 spans 15 amino acids. This CDR3 reads CASSLRDRALETQYF. The CDR3 DNA reads TGCGCCAGCAGCCTCCGGGACAGGGCGCTGGAGACCCAGTACTTC.

This chain uses TRBV30 with TRBJ1-5, with a possible D match to TRBD1 (5 bases). Trimming removed 1 base from V and 0 bases from J, with 19 bases in between. This CDR3 is 18 amino acids long. In germline, CDR1 is GTSNPN, CDR2 SVGIG (reference sequence). The CDR3, as DNA: TGTGCCTGGAGTGCCTTAACTAACGGGGGGTATAGCAATCAGCCCCAGCATTTT. Translation gives CAWSALTNGGYSNQPQHF.

About this clone itself: One end of the junction does not line up with germline, which may come from a read error. The genes are TRBV27 and TRBJ1-5, with D possibly being TRBD1 (5 bases). This CDR3 region has 12 residues. Per germline, CDR1 MNHEY and CDR2 SMNVEV (reference sequence). This CDR3 reads CAGRFPGGTQHF. The CDR3 coding sequence is TGTGCCGGCAGATTCCCCGGGGGGACCCAGCATTTT.

This chain connects TRBV11-2 to TRBJ2-7, with 7 bases aligning to TRBD2. The CDR3 extends over 19 amino acids. Germline V gene data show CDR1 as SGHAT and CDR2 as FQNNGV. Trimming cost V 1 base and J 3 bases; bases outside gene matches: 18. The CDR3: CASSLGHSGVGGRFYEQYF. DNA for the CDR3: TGTGCCAGCAGCTTAGGCCACAGCGGTGTCGGCGGGAGATTCTACGAGCAGTACTTC.

The chain has TRBV2 and TRBJ1-1; TRBD1 agrees at 8 bases. The CDR3 length is 13 residues. Losses at the gene ends were 6 bases for V and 4 bases for J; bases not matched to a gene: 4. The germline V gene encodes CDR1 SNHLY and CDR2 FYNNEI. DNA for the CDR3: TGTGCCAGCAGGCAAGACAGGGGCACTGAAGCTTTCTTT. This gives the protein CASRQDRGTEAFF.